The 23 T cell receptor beta chains given below trace back to one sample, sequenced in a study of shared clonotypes between healthy human individuals. Only in-frame clones appear in the TCRdb table, and some are missing; sequencing was by immunoSEQ multiplex PCR. Here the sample spans about 2 million clones, roughly 95% being singletons. The naive CD8 population came from CD45RO-negative cells selected for CCR7, without terminally differentiated effector memory CD45RA+ cells. The sample taken for sequencing was naive CD8+ T cells sorted from blood. These receptors were taken from a man aged 18 to 30 in good health.

This chain connects TRBV4-2 to TRBJ2-7, with a tentative D call TRBD1 (5 bases). Germline CDR1 is LGHNA and CDR2 is YNFKEQ. V lost 0 bases and J lost 1, with 13 bases in between. The length of the CDR3 is 16 residues. CDR3 loop: CASSQDGTTGSYEQYF. DNA of the CDR3: TGTGCCAGCAGCCAAGATGGCACAACAGGATCCTACGAGCAGTACTTC.

The chain recombines TRBV14 with TRBJ2-1, with D perhaps matching TRBD2 (6 bases). This CDR3 is 14 amino acids long. Germline V gene data show CDR1 as SGHDN and CDR2 as FVKESK. Trimming cost V 10 bases and J 6 bases, with 19 bases left between them. Here the CDR3 DNA reads TGTGCCACTTCTTCGGGGGTTAAGAGCAATGAGCAGTTCTTC. It encodes CATSSGVKSNEQFF.

The J gene is TRBJ2-7, the V gene TRBV28, with 10 bases identical to TRBD2. The CDR3 covers 16 residues. Germline-derived CDR1 and CDR2 are MDHEN and SYDVKM. Germline trimming cut 6 bases from V and 4 bases from J; bases unmatched to any gene: 12. The DNA of the CDR3 is TGTGCCAGCAGGCCGGATCTAGCGGGAGAGATGTACGAGCAGTACTTC. Protein sequence: CASRPDLAGEMYEQYF.

The V gene is TRBV10-2, the J gene TRBJ2-5, with 10 bases fitting TRBD1. The germline CDR1 and CDR2 sequences are WSHSY and SAAADI. With 3 bases clipped from V and 4 bases from J, the junction kept 2 bases outside the gene matches. CDR3 length: 14 amino acids. The CDR3 nucleotides are TGCGCCAGCAGTGATCGGACAGGGGGAGAGACCCAGTACTTC. This codes for CASSDRTGGETQYF.

This chain joins TRBV28 and TRBJ1-5; 9 bases fit TRBD1. The ends lost 5 bases at V and 7 bases at J; junction bases unmatched: 12. The CDR3 is made up of 16 amino acids. Germline loops: CDR1 MDHEN, CDR2 SYDVKM. The CDR3 is CASSPSGQGFGQPQHF. The CDR3, as DNA: TGTGCCAGCAGTCCTTCGGGACAGGGCTTCGGACAGCCCCAGCATTTT.

The chain recombines TRBV27 with TRBJ2-1; D is unresolved. V was pared by 8 bases and J by 4 bases, with 24 bases between. Per germline, CDR1 MNHEY and CDR2 SMNVEV (reference sequence). This CDR3 is 17 amino acids long. The CDR3 DNA is TGTGCCAGCGGATTTCTCAGTGAGGTGTCGGAGTACAATGAGCAGTTCTTC. Its protein is CASGFLSEVSEYNEQFF.

The chain carries TRBV27 and TRBJ1-1, with TRBD1 as a possible D gene (6 bases). This CDR3 comprises 15 residues. The germline V gene has CDR1 MNHEY and CDR2 SMNVEV (reference sequence). V was shortened by 6 bases and J by 6 bases, with 20 bases between the two germline ends. The CDR3 DNA is TGTGCCAGCAGACTGGGAGGGGGGGCTATCTCTGAAGCTTTCTTT. Amino acid sequence: CASRLGGGAISEAFF.

The rearrangement joins TRBV4-1 to TRBJ2-7; D remains ambiguous. This CDR3 spans 15 amino acids. Trimming removed 1 base from V and 2 bases from J, with 12 bases in between. Per germline, CDR1 MGHRA and CDR2 YSYEKL. CDR3 nucleotides: TGCGCCAGCAGCCAAGGGGCACGTACCACCTACGAGCAGTACTTC. It translates to CASSQGARTTYEQYF.

The rearrangement uses TRBV2 and TRBJ1-5, with D perhaps TRBD1 (5 bases). Germline-derived CDR1 and CDR2 are SNHLY and FYNNEI. This CDR3 spans 19 amino acids. Trimming pared 0 bases from V and 4 bases from J, leaving 22 bases between. The CDR3 DNA is TGTGCCAGCAGTGAAGCGAACCCCCAAGGGGCCTTACTGAATCAGCCCCAGCATTTT. Translating gives CASSEANPQGALLNQPQHF. Complete variable domain (other parts from reference TRBV2 and TRBJ1-5): EPEVTQTPSHQVTQMGQEVILRCVPISNHLYFYWYRQILGQKVEFLVSFYNNEISEKSEIFDDQFSVERPDGSNFTLKIRSTKLEDSAMYFCASSEANPQGALLNQPQHFGDGTRLSIL.

The rearrangement links TRBV19 to TRBJ2-7; TRBD1 matches at 10 bases. Germline lookup yields CDR1 LNHDA and CDR2 SQIVND (reference sequence). The CDR3 runs to 15 residues. With 2 bases clipped from V and 6 bases from J, the junction kept 7 bases outside the gene matches. CDR3 protein: CASSITGQGSGEQYF. DNA of the CDR3: TGTGCCAGTAGTATAACGGGACAGGGGTCTGGCGAGCAGTACTTC.

The V and J genes are TRBV14 and TRBJ2-6, with 7 bases that match TRBD1. Germline assignment: CDR1 SGHDN and CDR2 FVKESK. V was clipped by 1 base and J by 1 base; unmatched bases: 4. The CDR3 runs to 17 residues. CDR3 region: CASSQARGLSGANVLTF. CDR3 bases: TGTGCCAGCAGCCAAGCGAGGGGGCTTTCTGGGGCCAACGTCCTGACTTTC. Full variable domain (missing parts from reference TRBV14 and TRBJ2-6): EAGVTQFPSHSVIEKGQTVTLRCDPISGHDNLYWYRRVMGKEIKFLLHFVKESKQDESGMPNNRFLAERTGGTYSTLKVQPAELEDSGVYFCASSQARGLSGANVLTFGAGSRLTVL.

The chain uses TRBV13 and TRBJ2-3; 7 positions agree with TRBD2. V trimming: 1 base; J trimming: 2 bases; junction bases outside the gene matches: 3. The CDR3 sequence is 15 residues long. CDR1 PRHDT and CDR2 FYEKMQ come from the germline V gene (reference sequence). CDR3 DNA: TGTGCCAGCAGCTTAGAAAGCGGGACCACAGATACGCAGTATTTT. Protein product: CASSLESGTTDTQYF.

This clone was picked up one time. At one boundary the junction diverges from the germline segment, which might be a read error. The chain links TRBV2 to TRBJ1-2, with D maybe TRBD1 (5 bases). Germline V gene lookup returns CDR1 SNHLY and CDR2 FYNNEI. There are 14 residues in the CDR3. CDR3 sequence reads: CASNDGQEYFLPPF. The CDR3 nucleotides are TGTGCCAGCAATGACGGACAAGAGTATTTCCTGCCACCCTTC.

The rearrangement links TRBV5-6 to TRBJ1-4, with D unresolved. Germline CDR1 SGHDT, CDR2 YYEEEE. V lost 2 bases to trimming and J lost 8 bases, with 13 bases between them. The CDR3 spans 14 residues. CDR3 nucleotide sequence: TGTGCCAGCAGCTTTGGTCCCCCGGACGAAAAACTGTTTTTT. It specifies CASSFGPPDEKLFF.

V gene TRBV5-4 combines with J gene TRBJ2-3; D is uncertain. The CDR3 is 14 residues long. CDR1 SGHNT and CDR2 YYREEE come from the germline V gene (reference sequence). V was pared by 2 bases and J by 4 bases, with 11 bases between. The CDR3: CASSFGSGPDTQYF. As DNA, the CDR3 is TGTGCCAGCAGCTTCGGCAGTGGACCAGATACGCAGTATTTT.

This clone has a handful of counts. Distinct nucleotide sequences in the sample also encode this CDR3. This sequence joins TRBV7-6 and TRBJ2-7; possible D gene TRBD2, 5 bases. Germline V CDR1 and CDR2: SGHVS, FNYEAQ. V lost 0 bases and J lost 2, with 5 bases in between. CDR3 length: 13 amino acids. The CDR3 here is CASSLAGAYEQYF. The CDR3 DNA follows: TGTGCCAGCAGCTTAGCCGGGGCCTACGAGCAGTACTTC. The variable domain in full, with the rest retrieved from reference TRBV7-6 and TRBJ2-7, is GAGVSQSPRYKVTKRGQDVALRCDPISGHVSLYWYRQALGQGPEFLTYFNYEAQQDKSGLPNDRFSAERPEGSISTLTIQRTEQRDSAMYRCASSLAGAYEQYFGPGTRLTVT.

The chain joins TRBV9 to TRBJ2-2; no firm D call. The length of the CDR3 is 14 residues. V was shortened by 0 bases and J by 7 bases, with 10 bases between the two germline ends. In germline, CDR1 is SGDLS, CDR2 YYNGEE. CDR3 DNA sequence: TGTGCCAGCAGCGTAGATCGGTCTGGCGGGGAGCTGTTTTTT. As protein: CASSVDRSGGELFF.

In regard to this clone: The same CDR3 arises from other DNA sequences in this sample as well. This rearrangement joins TRBV5-6 to TRBJ2-3; D gene ambiguous. V dropped 4 bases and J dropped 2 bases, with 5 bases sitting between them. The germline V gene encodes CDR1 SGHDT and CDR2 YYEEEE. There are 12 residues in the CDR3. The CDR3 protein is CASSANTDTQYF. The CDR3 DNA reads TGTGCCAGCAGCGCCAACACAGATACGCAGTATTTT.

The J gene is TRBJ2-7, the V gene TRBV4-1; 8 positions agree with TRBD2. With 2 bases clipped from V and 4 bases from J, the junction kept 7 bases outside the gene matches. The CDR3 contains 15 residues. Germline CDR1 MGHRA, CDR2 YSYEKL. This CDR3 reads CASSQRQAGEYEQYF. In nucleotides, the CDR3 is TGCGCCAGCAGCCAACGGCAAGCGGGAGAATACGAGCAGTACTTC.

The rearrangement uses TRBV4-1 and TRBJ2-2; no clear D gene. Trimming removed 1 base from V and 6 bases from J, with 9 bases in between. This CDR3 contains 14 residues. Germline loops: CDR1 MGHRA, CDR2 YSYEKL. The CDR3 protein is CASSQASGPGELFF. DNA of the CDR3: TGCGCCAGCAGCCAAGCTTCCGGACCCGGGGAGCTGTTTTTT.

The rearrangement links TRBV27 to TRBJ1-6; 10 positions agree with TRBD1. Trimming at V came to 4 bases and at J to 10 bases, leaving 10 bases not matched to a gene. Germline V lookup: CDR1 MNHEY, CDR2 SMNVEV (reference sequence). The CDR3 loop spans 16 amino acids. CDR3 sequence (DNA): TGTGCCAGCAGTTCCGCCGAAAGGACAGGGGGATCACCCCTCCACTTT. This translates into CASSSAERTGGSPLHF.

The chain joins TRBV12-5 to TRBJ1-1; D is ambiguous. CDR3 length: 15 amino acids. Germline CDR1 LGHNT, CDR2 FRNRAP. V lost 2 bases and J lost 1, with 11 bases in between. CDR3 sequence reads: CASGLTMIENTEAFF. The DNA for the CDR3 is TGTGCTAGTGGTTTGACGATGATCGAGAACACTGAAGCTTTCTTT.

V gene TRBV2 combines with J gene TRBJ1-1; a possible D gene is TRBD1 (5 bases). The germline CDR1 and CDR2 sequences are SNHLY and FYNNEI. Trimming left V 6 bases short and J 3 bases short, with 14 bases between. The CDR3 extends over 14 amino acids. The CDR3 region is CASRGHLGDTEAFF. The CDR3, as DNA: TGTGCCAGCAGGGGGCACCTAGGGGACACTGAAGCTTTCTTT.